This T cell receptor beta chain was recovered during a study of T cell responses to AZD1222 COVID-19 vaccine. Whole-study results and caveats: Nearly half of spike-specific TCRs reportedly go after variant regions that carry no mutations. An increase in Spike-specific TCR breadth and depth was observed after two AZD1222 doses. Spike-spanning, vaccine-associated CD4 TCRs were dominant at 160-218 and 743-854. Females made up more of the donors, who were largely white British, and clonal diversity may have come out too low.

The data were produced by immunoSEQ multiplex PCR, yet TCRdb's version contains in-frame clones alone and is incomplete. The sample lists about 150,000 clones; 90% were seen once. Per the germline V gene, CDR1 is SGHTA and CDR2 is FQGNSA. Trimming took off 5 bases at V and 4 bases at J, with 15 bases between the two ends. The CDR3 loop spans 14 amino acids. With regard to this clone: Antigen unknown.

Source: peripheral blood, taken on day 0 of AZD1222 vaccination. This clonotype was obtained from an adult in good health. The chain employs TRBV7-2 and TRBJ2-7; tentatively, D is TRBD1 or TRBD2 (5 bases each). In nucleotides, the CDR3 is TGTGCCAGCAGCGTGTTGGGGGTTGGTTACGAGCAGTACTTC. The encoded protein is CASSVLGVGYEQYF.